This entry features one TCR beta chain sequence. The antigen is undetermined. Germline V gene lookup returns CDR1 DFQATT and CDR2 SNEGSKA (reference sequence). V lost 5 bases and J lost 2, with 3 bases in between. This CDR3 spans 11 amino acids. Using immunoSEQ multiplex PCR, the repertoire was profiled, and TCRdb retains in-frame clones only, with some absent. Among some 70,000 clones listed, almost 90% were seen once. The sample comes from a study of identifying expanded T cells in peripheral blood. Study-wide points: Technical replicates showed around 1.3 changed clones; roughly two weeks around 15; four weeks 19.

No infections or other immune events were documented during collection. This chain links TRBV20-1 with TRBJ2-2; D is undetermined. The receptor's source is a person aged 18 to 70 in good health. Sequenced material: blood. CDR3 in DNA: TGCAGTGCTGATAACACCGGGGAGCTGTTTTTT. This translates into CSADNTGELFF.